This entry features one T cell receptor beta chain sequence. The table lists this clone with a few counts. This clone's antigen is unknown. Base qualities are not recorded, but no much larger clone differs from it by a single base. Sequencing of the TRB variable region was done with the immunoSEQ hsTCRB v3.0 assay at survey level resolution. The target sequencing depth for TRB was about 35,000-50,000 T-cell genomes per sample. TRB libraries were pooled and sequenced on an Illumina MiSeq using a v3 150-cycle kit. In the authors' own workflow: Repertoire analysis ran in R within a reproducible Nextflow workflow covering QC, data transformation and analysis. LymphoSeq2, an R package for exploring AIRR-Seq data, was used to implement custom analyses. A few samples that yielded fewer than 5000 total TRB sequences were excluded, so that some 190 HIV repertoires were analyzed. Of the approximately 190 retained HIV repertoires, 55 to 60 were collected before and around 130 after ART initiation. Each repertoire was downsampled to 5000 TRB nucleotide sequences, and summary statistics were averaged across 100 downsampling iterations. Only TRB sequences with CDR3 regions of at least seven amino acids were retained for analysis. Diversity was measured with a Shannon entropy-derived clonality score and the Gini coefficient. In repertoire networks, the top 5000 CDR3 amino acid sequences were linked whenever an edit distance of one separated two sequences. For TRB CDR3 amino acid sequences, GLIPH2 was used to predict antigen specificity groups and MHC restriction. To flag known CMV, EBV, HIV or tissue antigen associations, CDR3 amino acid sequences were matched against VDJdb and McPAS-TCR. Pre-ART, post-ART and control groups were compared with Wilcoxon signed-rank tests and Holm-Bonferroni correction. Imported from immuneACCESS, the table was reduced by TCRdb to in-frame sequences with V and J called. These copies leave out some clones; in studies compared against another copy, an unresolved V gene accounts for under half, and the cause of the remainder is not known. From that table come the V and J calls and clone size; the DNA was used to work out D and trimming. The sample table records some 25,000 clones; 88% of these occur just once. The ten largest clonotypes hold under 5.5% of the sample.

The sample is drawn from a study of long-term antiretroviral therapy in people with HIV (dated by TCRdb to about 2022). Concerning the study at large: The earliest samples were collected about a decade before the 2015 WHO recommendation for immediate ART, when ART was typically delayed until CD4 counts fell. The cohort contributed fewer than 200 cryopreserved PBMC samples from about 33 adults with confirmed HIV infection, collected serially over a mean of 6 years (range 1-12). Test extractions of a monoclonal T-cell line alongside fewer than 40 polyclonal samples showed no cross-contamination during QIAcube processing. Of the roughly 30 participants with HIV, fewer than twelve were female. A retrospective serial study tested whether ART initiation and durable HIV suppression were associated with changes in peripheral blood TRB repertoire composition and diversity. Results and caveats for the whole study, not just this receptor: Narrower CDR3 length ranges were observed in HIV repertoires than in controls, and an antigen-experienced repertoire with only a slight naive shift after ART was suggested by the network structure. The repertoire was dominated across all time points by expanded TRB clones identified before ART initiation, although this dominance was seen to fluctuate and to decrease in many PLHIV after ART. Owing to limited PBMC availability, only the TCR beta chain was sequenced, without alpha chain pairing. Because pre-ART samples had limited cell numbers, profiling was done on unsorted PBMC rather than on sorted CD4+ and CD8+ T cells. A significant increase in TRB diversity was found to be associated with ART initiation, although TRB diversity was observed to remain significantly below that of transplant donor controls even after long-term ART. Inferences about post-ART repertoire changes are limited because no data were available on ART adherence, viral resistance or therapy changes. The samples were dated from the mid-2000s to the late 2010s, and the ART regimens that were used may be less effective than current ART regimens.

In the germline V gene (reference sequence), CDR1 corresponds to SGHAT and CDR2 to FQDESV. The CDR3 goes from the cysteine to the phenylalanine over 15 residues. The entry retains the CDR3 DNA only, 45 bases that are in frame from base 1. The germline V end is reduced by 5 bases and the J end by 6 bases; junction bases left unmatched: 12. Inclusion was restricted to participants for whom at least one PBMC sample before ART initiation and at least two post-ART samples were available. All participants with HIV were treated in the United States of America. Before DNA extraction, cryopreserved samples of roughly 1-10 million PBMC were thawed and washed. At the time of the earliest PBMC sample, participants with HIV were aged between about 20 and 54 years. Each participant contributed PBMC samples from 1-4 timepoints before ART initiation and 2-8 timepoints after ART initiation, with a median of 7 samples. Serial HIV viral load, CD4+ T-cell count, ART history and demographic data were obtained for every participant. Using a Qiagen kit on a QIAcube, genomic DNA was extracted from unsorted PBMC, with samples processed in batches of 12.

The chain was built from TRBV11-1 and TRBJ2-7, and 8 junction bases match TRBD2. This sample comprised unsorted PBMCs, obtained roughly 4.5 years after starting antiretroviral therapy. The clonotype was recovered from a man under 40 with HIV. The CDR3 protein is CASSPHSGEGGEQYF. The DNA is TGTGCCAGCAGCCCTCATAGCGGGGAAGGGGGCGAGCAGTACTTC.